Included here is one TCR beta chain sequence, with context. Its target is not known. Germline loops: CDR1 ENHRY, CDR2 SYGVKD. The CDR3 is 15 amino acids. V lost 4 bases and J lost 0, with 12 bases in between. Amplification used 60 Vbeta primers and 13 Jbeta primers. Original methodology: Roughly 10 million shared chains were among about 80 million unique TCR beta chains counted in a later analysis. Method: immunoSEQ multiplex PCR; TCRdb's copy keeps in-frame clones and lacks some. The D gene and trimming were derived from the DNA, and the V and J assignments and clone size from that table. The sample lists just under 95,000 clones; over 70% were seen once. This record comes from a study of cytomegalovirus exposure and HLA in healthy donors. Points from the study as a whole: 87-base-pair reads could not separate some V segments, including TRBV6-2 and TRBV6-3.

The chain carries TRBV10-3 and TRBJ1-2, with TRBD1 as a possible D gene (6 bases). This receptor was taken from a girl aged 2-15 years in good health and CMV-seropositive. Sequenced sample: PBMCs. This chain's CDR3 is CAISGLGGPNYGYTF. The CDR3, as DNA: TGTGCCATCAGTGGACTTGGGGGCCCTAACTATGGCTACACCTTC.